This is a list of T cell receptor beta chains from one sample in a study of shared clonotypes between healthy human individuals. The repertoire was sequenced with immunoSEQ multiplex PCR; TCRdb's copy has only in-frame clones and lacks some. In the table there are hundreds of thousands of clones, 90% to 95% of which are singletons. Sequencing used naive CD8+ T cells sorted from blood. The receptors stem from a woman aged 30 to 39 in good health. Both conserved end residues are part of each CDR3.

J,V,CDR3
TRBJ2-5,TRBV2,CASSDPWGSGETQYF
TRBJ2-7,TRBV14,CASSQTTSRYEQYF
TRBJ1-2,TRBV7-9,CASSPRDGNYGYTF
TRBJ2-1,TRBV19,CASSTDYNEQFF
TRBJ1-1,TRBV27,CASSSVGLGAFF
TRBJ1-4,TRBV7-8,CASSLLRLSNEKLFF
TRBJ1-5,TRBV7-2,CASSFGGQRGNQPQHF
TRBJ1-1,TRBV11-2,CASSLEFQGTEAFF
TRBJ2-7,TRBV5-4,CASSSAGTGISEQYF
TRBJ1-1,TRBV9,CASSGGTGGTEAFF
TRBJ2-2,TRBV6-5,CASSYLAGGTGELFF
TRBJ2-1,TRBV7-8,CASRPPGSPDEQFF
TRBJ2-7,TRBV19,CASSPGTGLSYEQYF
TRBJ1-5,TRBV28,CASSPAGGSSNQPQHF
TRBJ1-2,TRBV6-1,CASSERRRQLYGYTF
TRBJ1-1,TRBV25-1,CASSEKGGYTEAFF
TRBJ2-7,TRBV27,CASSPSGILHTYEQYF
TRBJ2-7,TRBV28,CASIRQGAGYEQYF
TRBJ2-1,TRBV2,CASSPLGFF
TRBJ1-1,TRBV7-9,CASSLGTGNTEAFF
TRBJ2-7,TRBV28,CASSRTGGVYEQYF
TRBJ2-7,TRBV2,CASSEMTSVTYEQYF
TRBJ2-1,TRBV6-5,CASRGTQSSYNEQFF
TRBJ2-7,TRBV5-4,CASSLGAYEQYF
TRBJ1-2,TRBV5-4,CASSLVQGQALF
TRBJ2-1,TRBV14,CASSPRGGTNEQFF
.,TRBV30,CAWTNRGEGFYEQYF
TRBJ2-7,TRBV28,CASSPRGGRSYEQYF
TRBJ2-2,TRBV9,CASSVGGGTGELFF
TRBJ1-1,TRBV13,CASSLRMNTEAFF
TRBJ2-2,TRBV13,CASSLKGTGELFF